These 21 T cell receptor beta chains share one sample of origin, sequenced in a study of T-cell reconstitution after alpha-beta-depleted transplantation in children. Construction of the TCRbeta library involved unique molecular identifiers. Each CDR3 protein is one row after TCRdb ran MiXCR on the PCR reads. This table holds about 70,000 distinct CDR3 sequences, approximately 10% found once. The material was PBMCs, obtained before TCRalphabeta/CD19-depleted stem cell transplant. Receptors originate from a boy under 18 with acute myeloid leukemia, due to receive a stem cell transplant.

In its sample, this clonotype was seen many times. The chain has TRBV20-1 and TRBJ2-3, with 8 bases aligning to TRBD1. The CDR3 is made up of 15 amino acids. Trimming cost V 3 bases and J 0 bases; bases outside gene matches: 5. CDR1 DFQATT and CDR2 SNEGSKA come from the germline V gene (reference sequence). The CDR3 is CSASRGQGSTDTQYF. The CDR3 DNA reads as TGCAGTGCTAGCAGGGGGCAAGGAAGCACAGATACGCAGTATTTT.

Many counts were recorded for this clonotype. The chain links TRBV7-8 to TRBJ1-5; 7 bases match TRBD1. CDR3 length equals 14 residues. V gave up 1 base and J gave up 9 bases; unmatched junction bases: 6. Germline V gives CDR1 SGHVS, CDR2 FQNEAQ. As DNA, the CDR3 is TGTGCCAGCAGCTTAGAGGGACAGAAATCGCCCCAGCATTTT. Encoded protein: CASSLEGQKSPQHF.

This clonotype was seen at least ten times. The V gene is TRBV12-3 or TRBV12-4, the J gene TRBJ2-2; D unresolved. The CDR3 consists of 12 residues. V was cut by 2 bases and J by 7 bases, with 5 bases left in between. CDR3 nucleotide sequence: TGTGCCAGCAGTTTATGGGGCGGGGAGCTGTTTTTT. Protein sequence: CASSLWGGELFF.

Many counts were recorded for this clonotype. The chain carries TRBV4-1 and TRBJ2-5; D possibly uses TRBD1 or TRBD2 (5 bases each). V was pared by 3 bases and J by 3 bases, with 8 bases between. The CDR3 has 13 residues. Germline CDR1 and CDR2: MGHRA and YSYEKL. The CDR3 loop is CASSQGDEETQYF. In DNA, the CDR3 is TGCGCCAGCAGCCAGGGGGACGAAGAGACCCAGTACTTC.

This clonotype was seen ten or more times. CDR3 nucleotides: TGTGCCAGCAGGACAGGCACAGATACGCAGTATTTT. Translation gives CASRTGTDTQYF. The chain couples TRBV12-3 or TRBV12-4 to TRBJ2-3, with D perhaps TRBD1 (5 bases). CDR3 length: 12 residues. The V end was cut by 6 bases, the J end by 1 base, with 5 bases between.

This clonotype was seen ten or more times. The rearrangement joins TRBV6-5 to TRBJ2-3; no firm D call. CDR1 is MNHEY and CDR2 is SVGAGI in the germline V gene. V lost 2 bases, J lost 7 bases, and 4 bases lay in between. The CDR3 is 11 amino acids. The CDR3 nucleotides are TGTGCCAGCAGTTACACCAATACGCAGTATTTT. Protein sequence: CASSYTNTQYF.

The rearrangement joins TRBV5-6 to TRBJ2-5; D is perhaps TRBD1 (5 bases). The length of the CDR3 is 13 residues. V shed 0 bases and J shed 5 bases, with 8 bases lying between them. CDR1 and CDR2 (germline): SGHDT, YYEEEE. The CDR3 loop is CASSLGRVETQYF. The CDR3 nucleotides read TGTGCCAGCAGCTTGGGCAGGGTGGAGACCCAGTACTTC.

This clonotype has at least ten counts. The CDR3: CASTPQGQIYGYTF. DNA for the CDR3: TGTGCCAGCACCCCCCAGGGGCAGATCTATGGCTACACCTTC. The chain couples TRBV28 to TRBJ1-2; D might be TRBD1 (6 bases). Trimming removed 7 bases at V and 4 bases at J, with 16 bases between. The CDR3 covers 14 residues. The germline V gene has CDR1 MDHEN and CDR2 SYDVKM.

This clonotype was recorded a few times. The V and J genes are TRBV5-4 and TRBJ1-2, with a tentative D call TRBD1 (5 bases). CDR3 length equals 15 residues. The V end lost 3 bases, the J end lost 5 bases, and 17 bases lay between the germline ends. Germline-derived CDR1 and CDR2 are SGHNT and YYREEE (reference sequence). CDR3 nucleotide sequence: TGTGCCAGCAGCTGGCCGGGCCAGGGCTATTATGGCTACACCTTC. It yields the protein CASSWPGQGYYGYTF.

This clonotype was seen repeatedly, ten times or more. The chain couples TRBV2 to TRBJ2-1; TRBD2 matches 9 bases. The CDR3 covers 12 residues. V dropped 2 bases and J dropped 15; count of bases not matched to a gene: 5. Germline V gene sequence: CDR1 SNHLY, CDR2 FYNNEI. CDR3 in amino acids: CASSELAGSGFF. CDR3 nucleotides: TGTGCCAGCAGTGAACTAGCGGGGTCTGGGTTCTTC.

V gene TRBV12-3 or TRBV12-4 combines with J gene TRBJ1-5; D not certain. CDR3 length: 13 residues. The V end lost 8 bases, the J end lost 5 bases, and 13 bases lay between the germline ends. DNA for the CDR3: TGTGCCAGCGCCCCGCGGGCGGATCAGCCCCAGCATTTT. It specifies CASAPRADQPQHF.

In this sample, this clonotype turned up many times. The gene calls are TRBV12-3 or TRBV12-4 and TRBJ2-6; D gene uncertain. Deletions cut 2 bases from V and 0 bases from J, with 5 bases between. This CDR3 has 15 residues. CDR3 bases: TGTGCCAGCAGTTTATGGGTCTCTGGGGCCAACGTCCTGACTTTC. Translating gives CASSLWVSGANVLTF.

The sample holds many counts of this clonotype. The chain couples TRBV29-1 to TRBJ2-1; D may be TRBD2 (7 bases). The germline CDR1 and CDR2 sequences are SQVTM and ANQGSEA. The V end was cut by 3 bases, the J end by 8 bases, with 17 bases between. The CDR3 runs 14 residues. Written as DNA, the CDR3 is TGCAGCGTTGAGTGGGGGGGCGTCAACGATGAGCAGTTCTTC. Translation gives CSVEWGGVNDEQFF.

The sample holds a few counts of this clonotype. The V gene is TRBV30, the J gene TRBJ2-7; D perhaps matches TRBD1 (6 bases). V lost 0 bases, J lost 0 bases, and 12 bases lay in between. There are 15 residues in the CDR3. Per the germline V gene, CDR1 is GTSNPN and CDR2 is SVGIG (reference sequence). The chain's CDR3 is CAWSVGQLSSYEQYF. DNA for the CDR3: TGTGCCTGGAGTGTAGGACAGTTGAGCTCCTACGAGCAGTACTTC.

This clonotype was detected ten times or more. V usage is TRBV7-3 and J usage is TRBJ2-3; D is unresolved. Germline V gene lookup returns CDR1 SGHTA and CDR2 FQGTGA. This CDR3 contains 15 residues. Trimming took 5 bases from V and 0 from J, leaving 12 bases between them. The CDR3 is CASSPSADSTDTQYF. The CDR3 region has the DNA TGTGCCAGCAGCCCAAGCGCAGATAGCACAGATACGCAGTATTTT.

This clonotype was seen ten or more times. The V gene is TRBV5-8, the J gene TRBJ2-1, with D perhaps TRBD1 (5 bases). CDR3 length: 15 residues. In germline, CDR1 is SGHTS, CDR2 YDEGEE. Deletions cut 5 bases from V and 4 bases from J, with 16 bases between. The chain's CDR3 is CASSSGSLVYNEQFF. In nucleotides, the CDR3 is TGTGCCAGCAGTTCAGGGTCGTTAGTGTACAATGAGCAGTTCTTC.

J is TRBJ2-7 and V is TRBV30, with TRBD2 identical over 7 bases. There are 13 residues in the CDR3. Looked up from germline, CDR1 is GTSNPN and CDR2 is SVGIG (reference sequence). V was clipped by 1 base and J by 2 bases; unmatched bases: 2. CDR3 in amino acids: CAWSGGGPYEQYF. DNA for the CDR3: TGTGCCTGGAGTGGGGGGGGTCCCTACGAGCAGTACTTC. The whole variable domain, remainder taken from reference TRBV30 and TRBJ2-7, is SQTIHQWPATLVQPVGSPLSLECTVEGTSNPNLYWYRQAAGRGLQLLFYSVGIGQISSEVPQNLSASRPQDRQFILSSKKLLLSDSGFYLCAWSGGGPYEQYFGPGTRLTVT.

This clonotype was seen at least ten times. The chain uses TRBV5-1 and TRBJ2-1; TRBD2 aligns across 10 bases. Germline CDR1 reads SGHRS; CDR2 reads YFSETQ. V shed 4 bases and J 3 bases; nucleotides not matched to a gene: 10. The CDR3 is made up of 17 amino acids. The CDR3 DNA sequence: TGCGCCAGCAGCCCCGGAGGAGTAGCGGGGGGCTACAATGAGCAGTTCTTC. It codes for CASSPGGVAGGYNEQFF.

In its sample, this clonotype was seen many times. The rearrangement links TRBV18 to TRBJ2-3, with D possibly being TRBD2 (5 bases). The V gene lost 5 bases and the J gene lost 6 bases, with 18 bases spanning the gap. CDR3 length: 15 amino acids. Per germline, CDR1 KGHSH and CDR2 LQKENI. The CDR3 here is CASSSGLDLRDTQYF. CDR3 nucleotide sequence: TGTGCCAGCTCATCTGGACTGGACCTGAGGGATACGCAGTATTTT. The complete variable domain, with remaining parts taken from reference TRBV18 and TRBJ2-3, reads NAGVMQNPRHLVRRRGQEARLRCSPMKGHSHVYWYRQLPEEGLKFMVYLQKENIIDESGMPKERFSAEFPKEGPSILRIQQVVRGDSAAYFCASSSGLDLRDTQYFGPGTRLTVL.

This clonotype has a count of ten or more. The CDR3 reads CASSLVAGVTDTQYF. CDR3 coding DNA: TGTGCCAGCAGCTTAGTAGCGGGAGTGACAGATACGCAGTATTTT. The chain employs TRBV7-3 and TRBJ2-3; 9 bases align to TRBD2. J was trimmed by 3 bases and V by 2 bases; bases with no gene match: 3. This CDR3 comprises 15 residues. The V gene's germline CDR1 is SGHTA and CDR2 FQGTGA.

Ten or more counts support this clonotype. V is TRBV18 and J is TRBJ2-5; TRBD1 agrees at 7 bases. CDR3 length: 14 residues. V was pared by 4 bases and J by 5 bases, with 7 bases of the junction left unmatched. Germline values: CDR1 KGHSH, CDR2 LQKENI. The CDR3 loop reads CASSHEQGSETQYF. As DNA, the CDR3 is TGTGCCAGCTCACATGAACAGGGGTCCGAGACCCAGTACTTC.